A single sample is the source of the 28 T cell receptor beta chains below, sequenced in a study of blood T cell repertoires in COVID-19. Only in-frame clones appear in the TCRdb table, and some are missing; sequencing was by immunoSEQ multiplex PCR. The sample includes about 80,000 clones, over 75% of them seen just once. The sample comprised peripheral blood. The receptors were gathered from a man at least 80 years old with acute or convalescent COVID-19.

CDR3 coding DNA: TGTGCCAGTAATACAGGGGAGAACACTGAAGCTTTCTTT. It encodes CASNTGENTEAFF. This sequence joins TRBV18 and TRBJ1-1, with TRBD1 matching 7 bases. Germline lookup yields CDR1 KGHSH and CDR2 LQKENI. V was clipped by 9 bases and J by 1 base; unmatched bases: 5. The CDR3 length is 13 residues.

This chain uses TRBV5-1 with TRBJ1-5, with D perhaps TRBD1 (5 bases). Germline-derived CDR1 and CDR2 are SGHRS and YFSETQ. This CDR3 comprises 15 residues. V was cut by 4 bases and J by 1 base, with 12 bases left in between. CDR3 region: CASSPQGASNQPQHF. The DNA for the CDR3 is TGCGCCAGCAGCCCCCAAGGGGCAAGCAATCAGCCCCAGCATTTT.

The gene calls are TRBV11-2 and TRBJ2-3; 10 bases agree with TRBD2. This CDR3 region has 18 residues. The germline V gene encodes CDR1 SGHAT and CDR2 FQNNGV. J was trimmed by 0 bases and V by 3 bases; bases with no gene match: 9. This CDR3 is CASSLVSRTSGSTDTQYF. Written as DNA, the CDR3 is TGTGCCAGCAGCTTGGTCTCTAGGACTAGCGGCAGCACAGATACGCAGTATTTT.

The gene calls are TRBV5-1 and TRBJ2-7; perhaps TRBD2 as D (5 bases). Trimming stripped 0 bases from V and 3 bases from J, with 13 bases between. Germline loops: CDR1 SGHRS, CDR2 YFSETQ. The CDR3 runs to 15 residues. In DNA, the CDR3 is TGCGCCAGCAGCTTGGAGAGGGATAAGATCTACGAGCAGTACTTC. The encoded protein is CASSLERDKIYEQYF. Complete variable domain (other parts from reference TRBV5-1 and TRBJ2-7): KAGVTQTPRYLIKTRGQQVTLSCSPISGHRSVSWYQQTPGQGLQFLFEYFSETQRNKGNFPGRFSGRQFSNSRSEMNVSTLELGDSALYLCASSLERDKIYEQYFGPGTRLTVT.

The genes are TRBV29-1 and TRBJ1-2; TRBD1 aligns across 7 bases. The CDR3 length is 12 residues. With 7 bases clipped from V and 8 bases from J, the junction kept 10 bases outside the gene matches. The germline CDR1 and CDR2 sequences are SQVTM and ANQGSEA. The CDR3 nucleotides read TGCAGCGGGACGACAGGGAGGAAAGGCTACACCTTC. This gives the protein CSGTTGRKGYTF.

The rearrangement joins TRBV10-3 to TRBJ1-6; D gene ambiguous. This CDR3 has 16 amino acids. Germline V gives CDR1 ENHRY, CDR2 SYGVKD. Deletions cut 0 bases from V and 9 bases from J, with 15 bases between. CDR3 protein: CAISESTPGEGSPLHF. The DNA of the CDR3 is TGTGCCATCAGTGAGTCGACCCCAGGTGAGGGTTCACCCCTCCACTTT.

The chain uses TRBV5-5 and TRBJ1-2; tentative D call: TRBD1 (5 bases). The CDR3 consists of 14 residues. Germline CDR1 is SGHKS and CDR2 is YYEKEE (reference sequence). The ends were cut back, 2 bases at V and 1 base at J, with 9 bases in the middle. The chain's CDR3 is CASSLQEHNYGYTF. The CDR3 DNA follows: TGTGCCAGCAGCTTACAGGAACATAACTATGGCTACACCTTC.

V gene TRBV6-6 combines with J gene TRBJ2-1; 7 bases agree with TRBD2. The junction had 2 bases not matched to a gene; V was cut back by 0 bases and J by 6 bases. Germline V gene lookup returns CDR1 MNHNY and CDR2 SVGAGI (reference sequence). The CDR3 is 14 residues long. The CDR3 nucleotides read TGTGCCAGCAGTTACTCGACGGGGGGCAATGAGCAGTTCTTC. It translates to CASSYSTGGNEQFF.

By share, this clone counts as medium-sized. This rearrangement joins TRBV30 to TRBJ2-7; TRBD2 agrees at 9 bases. CDR3 length: 13 residues. Germline values: CDR1 GTSNPN, CDR2 SVGIG (reference sequence). V shed 2 bases and J 7 bases; nucleotides not matched to a gene: 6. DNA of the CDR3: TGTGCCTGGAGTCGGGACGCGGGGGGGGAGCAGTACTTC. Translating it yields CAWSRDAGGEQYF.

The J gene is TRBJ1-2, the V gene TRBV30; possibly TRBD1 for D (6 bases). The V gene lost 0 bases and the J gene lost 2 bases, with 16 bases spanning the gap. The CDR3 is made up of 16 amino acids. Germline V gives CDR1 GTSNPN, CDR2 SVGIG (reference sequence). Here the CDR3 reads CAWSVVLGQRNYGYTF. The CDR3 region has the DNA TGTGCCTGGAGTGTAGTGCTAGGACAGCGGAACTATGGCTACACCTTC.

The chain couples TRBV7-9 to TRBJ1-1; D gene unclear. Trimming removed 8 bases from V and 5 bases from J, with 9 bases in between. The CDR3 has 11 amino acids. Germline values: CDR1 SEHNR, CDR2 FQNEAQ (reference sequence). The CDR3 spells CASQLRTEAFF. DNA for the CDR3: TGTGCCAGCCAGCTGAGGACTGAAGCTTTCTTT.

This chain joins TRBV27 and TRBJ2-7; unclear D gene. CDR1 and CDR2 (germline): MNHEY, SMNVEV (reference sequence). Trimming left V 2 bases short and J 12 bases short, with 11 bases between. This CDR3 contains 11 residues. The CDR3 bases are TGTGCCAGCAGTTTAACACCCTCTGGGTACTTC. Residues: CASSLTPSGYF.

The rearrangement joins TRBV5-5 to TRBJ1-2; D is perhaps TRBD1 (5 bases). Germline CDR1 and CDR2: SGHKS and YYEKEE (reference sequence). The CDR3 is made up of 14 amino acids. Trimming took off 6 bases at V and 2 bases at J, with 14 bases between the two ends. In nucleotides, the CDR3 is TGTGCCAGCACTTTCACGGGGGGGAACTATGGCTACACCTTC. Protein: CASTFTGGNYGYTF.

The chain carries TRBV9 and TRBJ2-1, with 7 bases identical to TRBD2. The germline gives CDR1 SGDLS, CDR2 YYNGEE. With V trimmed by 0 bases and J by 3 bases, 6 bases remained unmatched. This CDR3 is built from 16 residues. The CDR3 sequence is CASSVDRAGSYNEQFF. The CDR3 nucleotides read TGTGCCAGCAGCGTAGATCGAGCGGGGAGCTACAATGAGCAGTTCTTC.

The V and J genes are TRBV2 and TRBJ1-2, with D uncertain. Germline V gene lookup returns CDR1 SNHLY and CDR2 FYNNEI. The CDR3 consists of 12 residues. V shed 2 bases and J shed 4 bases, with 5 bases lying between them. CDR3 bases: TGTGCCAGCAGTGAAAATCTCTATGGCTACACCTTC. This encodes CASSENLYGYTF.

The V and J genes are TRBV5-6 and TRBJ1-3; the D is unclear. CDR3 length equals 15 residues. Germline loops: CDR1 SGHDT, CDR2 YYEEEE. V dropped 6 bases and J dropped 2 bases, with 15 bases sitting between them. CDR3 residues: CASMVNQAAGNTIYF. CDR3 bases: TGTGCCAGCATGGTGAATCAGGCCGCTGGAAACACCATATATTTT.

J is TRBJ1-5 and V is TRBV6-1; perhaps TRBD1 as D (5 bases). Germline CDR1 is MNHNS and CDR2 is SASEGT. Trimming removed 1 base from V and 7 bases from J, with 20 bases in between. The CDR3 totals 17 residues. CDR3 bases: TGTGCCAGCAGTGAAGTGGGACGTAGCGGGTTTGGACAGCCCCAGCATTTT. It codes for CASSEVGRSGFGQPQHF.

The chain combines TRBV25-1 with TRBJ1-2; TRBD1 matches at 9 bases. Per the germline V gene, CDR1 is MGHDK and CDR2 is SYGVNS. The CDR3 consists of 13 residues. V lost 5 bases and J lost 6; bases outside the gene matches: 4. CDR3 sequence (DNA): TGTGCCAGCAGTCTGGGACAGGGTGATGGCTACACCTTC. Protein product: CASSLGQGDGYTF.

This clone was detected only once. The chain is built from TRBV3-1 (or the pseudogene TRBV3-2) and TRBJ1-2; no definite D call. CDR1 is LGHDT and CDR2 is YNNKEL in the germline V gene (reference sequence). The germline V and J ends were trimmed by 0 bases and 13 bases, with 18 bases remaining between them. The CDR3 runs 14 residues. CDR3 in DNA: TGTGCCAGCAGCCAAGATCACGCAGAGGGCAGGTCCACCTTC. This sequence encodes CASSQDHAEGRSTF.

The chain couples TRBV2 to TRBJ1-5; TRBD1 matches at 10 bases. Germline V gene data show CDR1 as SNHLY and CDR2 as FYNNEI. The CDR3 runs 15 residues. The ends lost 6 bases at V and 7 bases at J; junction bases unmatched: 9. The CDR3 spells CASSARTGGGQPQHF. The CDR3 DNA follows: TGTGCCAGCAGCGCCCGGACAGGGGGTGGGCAGCCCCAGCATTTT.

This chain links TRBV3-1 (or the pseudogene TRBV3-2) with TRBJ2-1; 7 bases are shared with TRBD2. In germline, CDR1 is LGHDT, CDR2 YNNKEL (reference sequence). V was pared by 1 base and J by 10 bases, with 10 bases of the junction left unmatched. The CDR3 has 15 residues. The chain's CDR3 is CASSQAGSRGEEQFF. DNA of the CDR3: TGTGCCAGCAGCCAAGCGGGGTCCCGGGGGGAGGAGCAGTTCTTC.

This chain joins TRBV18 and TRBJ2-1, with TRBD2 as a possible D gene (5 bases). Trimming stripped 6 bases from V and 1 base from J, with 10 bases between. Germline CDR1 and CDR2: KGHSH and LQKENI. There are 14 residues in the CDR3. For the CDR3, the DNA is TGTGCCAGCTCCGGTGGACTTTCCTACAATGAGCAGTTCTTC. Translating it yields CASSGGLSYNEQFF.

The table lists this clone with a few counts. This chain connects TRBV11-2 to TRBJ2-7, with a tentative D call TRBD1 (5 bases). Per germline, CDR1 SGHAT and CDR2 FQNNGV. Deletions cut 5 bases from V and 7 bases from J, with 9 bases between. The CDR3 runs 11 residues. CDR3 loop: CASSDWTEQYF. In nucleotides, the CDR3 is TGTGCCAGCAGCGATTGGACAGAGCAGTACTTC.

The V call is TRBV2, the J call TRBJ2-7; D possibly corresponds to TRBD1 (6 bases). CDR1 and CDR2 from the germline V gene are SNHLY and FYNNEI. CDR3 size: 14 residues. Trimming took off 2 bases at V and 3 bases at J, with 11 bases between the two ends. This CDR3 is CASSERDNDYEQYF. The CDR3 bases are TGTGCCAGCAGTGAACGGGACAACGACTACGAGCAGTACTTC. Complete variable domain (other parts from reference TRBV2 and TRBJ2-7): EPEVTQTPSHQVTQMGQEVILRCVPISNHLYFYWYRQILGQKVEFLVSFYNNEISEKSEIFDDQFSVERPDGSNFTLKIRSTKLEDSAMYFCASSERDNDYEQYFGPGTRLTVT.

The chain links TRBV29-1 to TRBJ1-2; TRBD1 is a possible D gene (5 bases). Germline assignment: CDR1 SQVTM and CDR2 ANQGSEA. CDR3 length equals 11 residues. V was pared by 2 bases and J by 6 bases, with 7 bases between. This CDR3 is CSVERGHGYTF. CDR3 bases: TGCAGCGTTGAAAGGGGCCATGGCTACACCTTC.

V usage is TRBV25-1 and J usage is TRBJ2-7; D is possibly TRBD1 (5 bases). CDR3 length equals 15 residues. Trimming took off 3 bases at V and 2 bases at J, with 14 bases between the two ends. The V gene's germline CDR1 is MGHDK and CDR2 SYGVNS. The chain's CDR3 is CASSEANRIPYEQYF. CDR3 DNA: TGTGCCAGCAGTGAGGCGAACAGGATACCCTACGAGCAGTACTTC.

V gene TRBV19 combines with J gene TRBJ2-2; a weak D match, TRBD2 (6 bases). Germline V CDR1 and CDR2: LNHDA, SQIVND (reference sequence). V gave up 7 bases and J gave up 3 bases, with 15 bases separating them. The CDR3 runs 15 residues. The CDR3, as DNA: TGTGCCAGTAAGGCTCGGGGCGGGGACACCGGGGAGCTGTTTTTT. This codes for CASKARGGDTGELFF. The whole variable domain, filled in from reference TRBV19 and TRBJ2-2, reads DGGITQSPKYLFRKEGQNVTLSCEQNLNHDAMYWYRQDPGQGLRLIYYSQIVNDFQKGDIAEGYSVSREKKESFPLTVTSAQKNPTAFYLCASKARGGDTGELFFGEGSRLTVL.

The chain combines TRBV7-9 with TRBJ2-4, with 8 bases identical to TRBD2. Trimming removed 2 bases from V and 1 base from J; junction bases left unmatched: 7. Germline CDR1 is SEHNR and CDR2 is FQNEAQ (reference sequence). The CDR3 runs 17 residues. CDR3 in DNA: TGTGCCAGCAGCTTAAGCGGGGGAAACCGGGCCAAAAACATTCAGTACTTC. It is translated as CASSLSGGNRAKNIQYF. Drawing the rest from reference TRBV7-9 and TRBJ2-4, the complete variable domain is DTGVSQNPRHKITKRGQNVTFRCDPISEHNRLYWYRQTLGQGPEFLTYFQNEAQLEKSRLLSDRFSAERPKGSFSTLEIQRTEQGDSAMYLCASSLSGGNRAKNIQYFGAGTRLSVL.